This passage covers 21 T cell receptor beta chains from one sample sequenced in a study of blood T cell repertoires in COVID-19. Assay used: immunoSEQ multiplex PCR; TCRdb lists only in-frame clones, some missing. The sample holds some 240,000 clones, around 81% seen once. The sample comprised peripheral blood. The receptors come from a human donor in a cohort sampled during active COVID-19.

The chain links TRBV6-1 to TRBJ1-2; TRBD1 matches at 10 bases. The CDR3 loop spans 14 amino acids. The ends lost 2 bases at V and 6 bases at J; junction bases unmatched: 3. The germline V gene encodes CDR1 MNHNS and CDR2 SASEGT. The CDR3 spells CASSEWGTGDGYTF. Here the CDR3 DNA reads TGTGCCAGCAGTGAATGGGGGACAGGGGATGGCTACACCTTC.

J is TRBJ2-3 and V is TRBV5-1; the match to TRBD2 covers 7 bases. Germline lookup yields CDR1 SGHRS and CDR2 YFSETQ. This CDR3 contains 15 residues. J lost 4 bases, V lost 4 bases, and 9 bases had no gene match. Here the CDR3 reads CASSPVTSDPDTQYF. CDR3 in DNA: TGCGCCAGCAGCCCAGTAACTAGCGACCCAGATACGCAGTATTTT.

As regards this clone: Germline is not matched at one junction end, which may reflect a read error. CDR3 in DNA: TGTGCTAGCAGCTCGACGGCTAGCGACACAGATACGCAGTATTTT. Protein product: CASSSTASDTDTQYF. The rearrangement uses TRBV7-7 and TRBJ2-3; D possibly corresponds to TRBD2 (6 bases). In germline, CDR1 is SSHAT, CDR2 FNYEAQ (reference sequence). CDR3 size: 15 residues.

On this clone: A much larger clone sits a single nucleotide away, making a read error possible. The genes are TRBV28 and TRBJ1-2; TRBD1 agrees at 8 bases. Germline assignment: CDR1 MDHEN and CDR2 SYDVKM. Germline trimming cut 2 bases from V and 6 bases from J; bases unmatched to any gene: 2. The CDR3 loop spans 13 amino acids. The CDR3 sequence is CASSLGQGDGYTF. In DNA, the CDR3 is TGTGCCAGCAGTTTAGGACAGGGTGATGGCTACACCTTC.

The chain combines TRBV18 with TRBJ2-7; D not resolved. This CDR3 is built from 12 residues. V gave up 3 bases and J gave up 6 bases, with 9 bases separating them. Germline loops: CDR1 KGHSH, CDR2 LQKENI. CDR3 bases: TGTGCCAGCTCACCGTTAAGAGGCGAGCAGTACTTC. This translates into CASSPLRGEQYF. The full variable domain, with the rest looked up from reference TRBV18 and TRBJ2-7, is NAGVMQNPRHLVRRRGQEARLRCSPMKGHSHVYWYRQLPEEGLKFMVYLQKENIIDESGMPKERFSAEFPKEGPSILRIQQVVRGDSAAYFCASSPLRGEQYFGPGTRLTVT.

This clone was observed a handful of times. The rearrangement joins TRBV6-2 or TRBV6-3 to TRBJ1-3; no clear D. Between the trimmed V and J ends, which lost 5 bases and 5 bases, there was a span of 10 bases. Germline values: CDR1 MNHEY, CDR2 SVGEGT. CDR3 size: 13 residues. CDR3 sequence: CASSRTGRNTIYF. The CDR3 coding sequence is TGTGCCAGCAGTAGAACTGGGCGAAACACCATATATTTT.

This clone appeared a single time. The chain carries TRBV4-2 and TRBJ2-7, with D maybe TRBD2 (7 bases). This CDR3 is built from 14 residues. Germline lookup yields CDR1 LGHNA and CDR2 YNFKEQ. V lost 4 bases, J lost 3 bases, and 13 bases lay in between. The CDR3 sequence is CASSRGGAYYEQYF. The CDR3 DNA reads as TGTGCCAGCAGCCGGGGGGGGGCTTACTACGAGCAGTACTTC.

The table lists this clone with a few counts. The CDR3 nucleotides read TGTGCCACCAGCAGACCCTACCCCGCCGCTGAAGCTTTCTTT. Encoded protein: CATSRPYPAAEAFF. V usage is TRBV15 and J usage is TRBJ1-1; D remains ambiguous. The germline V gene encodes CDR1 LNHNV and CDR2 YYDKDF (reference sequence). The V and J ends lost 2 bases and 6 bases respectively, with 13 bases between them. CDR3 size: 14 residues.

The sample holds one count of this clone. The chain uses TRBV9 and TRBJ1-3; no definite D call. The germline gives CDR1 SGDLS, CDR2 YYNGEE. CDR3 length: 17 amino acids. V was pared by 4 bases and J by 2 bases, with 19 bases between. CDR3 sequence reads: CASSPPRGRRAGNTIYF. The DNA of the CDR3 is TGTGCCAGCAGCCCCCCCCGAGGACGGCGGGCTGGAAACACCATATATTTT.

The chain carries TRBV3-1 (or the pseudogene TRBV3-2) and TRBJ1-2; the D gene is possibly TRBD1 (5 bases). V lost 8 bases and J lost 4, with 17 bases in between. The germline V gene encodes CDR1 LGHDT and CDR2 YNNKEL (reference sequence). The CDR3 is made up of 14 amino acids. The CDR3 nucleotides are TGTGCCAGCGGGGGGAGGGGAAGCCTCTATGGCTACACCTTC. Translating gives CASGGRGSLYGYTF.

The V call is TRBV5-1, the J call TRBJ1-4; 8 bases line up with TRBD1. Germline V CDR1 and CDR2: SGHRS, YFSETQ. This CDR3 has 15 amino acids. V lost 0 bases and J lost 8; bases outside the gene matches: 6. CDR3 bases: TGCGCCAGCAGCTTGGAGTCGGGACAGGAGGAAAAACTGTTTTTT. Its protein product is CASSLESGQEEKLFF. Full variable domain (outside the CDR3, taken from reference TRBV5-1 and TRBJ1-4): KAGVTQTPRYLIKTRGQQVTLSCSPISGHRSVSWYQQTPGQGLQFLFEYFSETQRNKGNFPGRFSGRQFSNSRSEMNVSTLELGDSALYLCASSLESGQEEKLFFGSGTQLSVL.

The chain couples TRBV11-2 to TRBJ2-7; 13 nucleotides match TRBD2. The J segment lost 2 bases and the V segment lost 5 bases, leaving 3 bases of the junction unmatched. This CDR3 region has 15 residues. CDR1 SGHAT and CDR2 FQNNGV come from the germline V gene. The CDR3 nucleotides read TGTGCCAGCAGCCTCGGGACTAGCGGGGCCTACGAGCAGTACTTC. Its protein is CASSLGTSGAYEQYF.

There are a few counts of this clone. This chain joins TRBV2 and TRBJ2-1; possible D gene TRBD2, 6 bases. The V end lost 3 bases, the J end lost 4 bases, and 10 bases lay between the germline ends. The CDR3 has 14 amino acids. Germline-derived CDR1 and CDR2 are SNHLY and FYNNEI. Here the CDR3 reads CASSETGGYNEQFF. The CDR3 nucleotides read TGTGCCAGCAGTGAGACCGGGGGTTACAATGAGCAGTTCTTC.

J is TRBJ2-1 and V is TRBV3-1 (or the pseudogene TRBV3-2); D remains unclear. Trimming cost V 1 base and J 2 bases, with 9 bases left between them. CDR3 length: 15 residues. Germline CDR1 and CDR2: LGHDT and YNNKEL (reference sequence). The DNA of the CDR3 is TGTGCCAGCAGCCAAGTGACGCAGGCCTACAATGAGCAGTTCTTC. Translating gives CASSQVTQAYNEQFF.

V and J are TRBV5-1 and TRBJ1-1, with TRBD1 as a possible D gene (5 bases). Trimming took off 0 bases at V and 1 base at J, with 10 bases between the two ends. The CDR3 sequence is 15 residues long. CDR1 SGHRS and CDR2 YFSETQ come from the germline V gene. The CDR3: CASSLAQGGNTEAFF. DNA for the CDR3: TGCGCCAGCAGCTTGGCGCAGGGTGGGAACACTGAAGCTTTCTTT.

The rearrangement links TRBV19 to TRBJ2-1; TRBD1 matches at 10 bases. The CDR3 is 15 residues long. CDR1 LNHDA and CDR2 SQIVND come from the germline V gene (reference sequence). Unmatched junction bases numbered 8, after V lost 3 bases and J lost 9 bases. Written as DNA, the CDR3 is TGTGCCAGTAGTATTGGAGGGACAGGGGATGGTGAGCAGTTCTTC. This gives the protein CASSIGGTGDGEQFF.

The CDR3 loop reads CASSPSRGGHSSYEQYF. The CDR3 DNA reads as TGTGCCAGCAGTCCCAGCCGGGGGGGGCACAGCTCCTACGAGCAGTACTTC. The chain couples TRBV28 to TRBJ2-7; 8 nucleotides agree with TRBD2. From germline, CDR1 is MDHEN and CDR2 SYDVKM. This CDR3 spans 17 amino acids. V was pared by 5 bases and J by 0 bases, with 12 bases of the junction left unmatched.

CDR3 in DNA: TGTGCCACCTCGCGAGCGGGGGGGCTATCAGATACGCAGTATTTT. This encodes CATSRAGGLSDTQYF. The chain employs TRBV15 and TRBJ2-3; 10 nucleotides line up with TRBD2. Germline CDR1 and CDR2: LNHNV and YYDKDF (reference sequence). The CDR3 runs 15 residues. With V trimmed by 8 bases and J by 4 bases, 9 bases remained unmatched. The whole variable domain, filled in from reference TRBV15 and TRBJ2-3, reads DAMVIQNPRYQVTQFGKPVTLSCSQTLNHNVMYWYQQKSSQAPKLLFHYYDKDFNNEADTPDNFQSRRPNTSFCFLDIRSPGLGDTAMYLCATSRAGGLSDTQYFGPGTRLTVL.

The V call is TRBV11-1, the J call TRBJ1-1; weak D call: TRBD1 (5 bases). This CDR3 spans 15 amino acids. The germline V gene encodes CDR1 SGHAT and CDR2 FQDESV (reference sequence). V lost 1 base and J 0 bases, leaving 9 bases between the germline ends. CDR3 protein: CASSLGQYMNTEAFF. The CDR3 DNA sequence: TGTGCCAGCAGCTTAGGACAGTACATGAACACTGAAGCTTTCTTT. The full variable domain, rest sourced from reference TRBV11-1 and TRBJ1-1, is EAEVAQSPRYKITEKSQAVAFWCDPISGHATLYWYRQILGQGPELLVQFQDESVVDDSQLPKDRFSAERLKGVDSTLKIQPAELGDSAMYLCASSLGQYMNTEAFFGQGTRLTVV.

The gene calls are TRBV5-6 and TRBJ1-6; weak D call: TRBD1 (5 bases). The CDR3 length is 13 residues. V was cut by 0 bases and J by 7 bases, with 5 bases left in between. CDR1 is SGHDT and CDR2 is YYEEEE in the germline V gene. The CDR3 reads CASSLAGNSPLHF. The CDR3 nucleotides read TGTGCCAGCAGCTTGGCAGGGAATTCACCCCTCCACTTT.

J is TRBJ2-3 and V is TRBV5-1; 8 bases match TRBD2. The J segment lost 5 bases and the V segment lost 4 bases, leaving 12 bases of the junction unmatched. The CDR3 is made up of 16 amino acids. CDR1 is SGHRS, CDR2 YFSETQ, per germline. The CDR3 reads CASSPTTGGPKDTQYF. DNA for the CDR3: TGCGCCAGCAGCCCGACCACGGGAGGGCCGAAAGATACGCAGTATTTT. Complete variable domain (other parts from reference TRBV5-1 and TRBJ2-3): KAGVTQTPRYLIKTRGQQVTLSCSPISGHRSVSWYQQTPGQGLQFLFEYFSETQRNKGNFPGRFSGRQFSNSRSEMNVSTLELGDSALYLCASSPTTGGPKDTQYFGPGTRLTVL.